This entry describes one T cell receptor beta chain. The authors' processing: How many nucleated cells were present was estimated from reference gene primer amplification. The table came from immunoSEQ multiplex PCR; TCRdb's copy has only in-frame clones and leaves some out. The V and J calls and clone size were taken over from that table, and D and trimming were inferred from the DNA. This table has roughly 79,000 clones, over 85% appearing once. This entry is derived from a study of blood T cell repertoires in COVID-19. Study as a whole: There were acute and convalescent COVID-19 samples, and they came from the United States, Italy and Spain. PBMCs, B-cell-depleted T cells, or T cells were the source of the cDNA or gDNA that made up the material.

Germline CDR1 is MGHDK and CDR2 is SYGVNS. The CDR3 spans 14 residues. V dropped 8 bases and J dropped 0 bases, with 10 bases sitting between them. The sequencing sample was made of peripheral blood. V gene TRBV25-1 combines with J gene TRBJ2-2; weak D call: TRBD2 (5 bases). The clonotype originates from a man between 50 and 59 years old with active COVID-19. The CDR3 is CASGSRANTGELFF. The CDR3 DNA reads as TGTGCCAGCGGGAGTAGAGCGAACACCGGGGAGCTGTTTTTT.